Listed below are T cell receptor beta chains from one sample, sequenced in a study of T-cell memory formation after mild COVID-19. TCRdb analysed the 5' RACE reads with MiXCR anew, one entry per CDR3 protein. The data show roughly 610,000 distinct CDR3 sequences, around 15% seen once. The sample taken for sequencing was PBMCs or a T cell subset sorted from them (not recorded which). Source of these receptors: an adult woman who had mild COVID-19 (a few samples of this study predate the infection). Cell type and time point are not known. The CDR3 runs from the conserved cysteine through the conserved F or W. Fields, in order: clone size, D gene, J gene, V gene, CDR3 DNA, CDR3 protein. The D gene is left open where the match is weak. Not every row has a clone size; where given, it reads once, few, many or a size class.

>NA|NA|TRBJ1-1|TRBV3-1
TGTGCCAGCAGCCAAGGCTTTGAGATCGGTCCTTCCCACACTGAAGCTTTCTTT
CASSQGFEIGPSHTEAFF
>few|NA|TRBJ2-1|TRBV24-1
TGTGCCACCAGTGATAACACCGGACAGATCTCCTACAATGAGCAGTTCTTC
CATSDNTGQISYNEQFF
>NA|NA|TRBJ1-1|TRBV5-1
TGCGCCAGCAGCCCGACCCTAGCCGGTGAAGCTTTCTTT
CASSPTLAGEAFF
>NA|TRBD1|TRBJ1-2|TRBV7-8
TGTGCCAGCAGCTTAGTGGGCGACAGGGGGGACTATGGCTACACCTTC
CASSLVGDRGDYGYTF
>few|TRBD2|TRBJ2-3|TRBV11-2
TGTGCCAGCAGCCCCGGGGGGGGAGGAGGGCTTAGCACAGATACGCAGTATTTT
CASSPGGGGGLSTDTQYF
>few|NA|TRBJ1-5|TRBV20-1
TGCAGTGCTAGAGATCGTCGAGGGACACGACATCAGCCCCAGCATTTT
CSARDRRGTRHQPQHF
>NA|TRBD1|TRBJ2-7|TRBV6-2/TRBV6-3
TGTGCCAGCAGTTACTCCGGCGAGGGGGCTTACGAGCAGTACTTC
CASSYSGEGAYEQYF
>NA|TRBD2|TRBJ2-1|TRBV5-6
TGTGCCAGCAGTAGCGGGAACTCCTACAATGAGCAGTTCTTC
CASSSGNSYNEQFF
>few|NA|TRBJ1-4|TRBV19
TGTGCCAGTAGTATAGCTCAGGGCGCTAATGAAAAACTGTTTTTT
CASSIAQGANEKLFF
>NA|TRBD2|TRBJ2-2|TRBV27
TGTGCCAGCAGTTTGTACGGGACTAGCGGTTACACCGGGGAGCTGTTTTTT
CASSLYGTSGYTGELFF
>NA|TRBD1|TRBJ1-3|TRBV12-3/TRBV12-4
TGTGCCAGCCTGAGACAGGGCTCTGGAAACACCATATATTTT
CASLRQGSGNTIYF
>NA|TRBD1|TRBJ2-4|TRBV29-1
TGCAGCGTTGGTGTCTGGACAGGGGGGGTCGCCAAAAACATTCAGTACTTC
CSVGVWTGGVAKNIQYF
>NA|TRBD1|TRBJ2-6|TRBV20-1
TGCAGTGCTAGAGTTAATGGGGACAGTCTCTCTGGGGCCAACGTCCTGACTTTC
CSARVNGDSLSGANVLTF
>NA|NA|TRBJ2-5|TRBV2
TGTGCCAGCAGTGAAGCGTCGGCAACCCAAGAGACCCAGTACTTC
CASSEASATQETQYF
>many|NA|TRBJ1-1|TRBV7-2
TGTGCCAGCAGCTCTGGGGTGGGACTCCTGAACACTGAAGCTTTCTTT
CASSSGVGLLNTEAFF
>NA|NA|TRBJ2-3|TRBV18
TGTGCCAGCTCACCAAAGGAGTTGGGAACTAGAGATACGCAGTATTTT
CASSPKELGTRDTQYF
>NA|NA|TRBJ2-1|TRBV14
TGTGCCAGCAGCCAGTGGGGAGTCAATGAGCAGTTCTTC
CASSQWGVNEQFF
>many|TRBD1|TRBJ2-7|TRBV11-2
TGTGCCAGCAGCCTCCGGGACAGGGGCGCGGTGGAGCAGTACTTC
CASSLRDRGAVEQYF
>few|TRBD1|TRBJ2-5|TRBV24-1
TGTGCCACCAGTGACCCGAGGACAGGGGGGTTCAAAGAGACCCAGTACTTC
CATSDPRTGGFKETQYF
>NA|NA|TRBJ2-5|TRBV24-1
TGTGCCACCAGTGACCTAGACACCCAGGGGACGGGGGAGACCCAGTACTTC
CATSDLDTQGTGETQYF
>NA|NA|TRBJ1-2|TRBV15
TGTGCCACCAGCAGAGGCGTCGACTATGGCTACACCTTC
CATSRGVDYGYTF
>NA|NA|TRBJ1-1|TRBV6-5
TGTGCCAGCAGCACAATAGGGTACACTGAAGCTTTCTTT
CASSTIGYTEAFF
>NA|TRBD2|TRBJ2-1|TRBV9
TGTGCCAGCACCCCCAGGGGTAGCGGGAGTTACAATGAGCAGTTCTTC
CASTPRGSGSYNEQFF
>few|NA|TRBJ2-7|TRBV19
TGTGCCAGTAGTATCTCTTTGGCAGGGGACTACGAGCAGTACTTC
CASSISLAGDYEQYF
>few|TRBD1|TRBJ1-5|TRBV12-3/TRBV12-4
TGTGCCAGCAGTTTGCAGACAGGGGGAAATCAGCCCCAGCATTTT
CASSLQTGGNQPQHF
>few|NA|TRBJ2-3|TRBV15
TGTGCCACCAGCAGAGACAGAAGGTATACGCAGTATTTT
CATSRDRRYTQYF
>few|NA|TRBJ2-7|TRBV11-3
TGTGCCAGCAGCTCCAGGGCGCCCGGGGAAAGAGAGCAGTACTTC
CASSSRAPGEREQYF
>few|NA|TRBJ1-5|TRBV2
TGTGCCAGCAGCATAACGGCTTGGAGCAGCGTTGGCAATCAGCCCCAGCATTTT
CASSITAWSSVGNQPQHF
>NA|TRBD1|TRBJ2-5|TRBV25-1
TGTGCCAGCAGTGAGTGGGACAGGGCCGAAGAGACCCAGTACTTC
CASSEWDRAEETQYF
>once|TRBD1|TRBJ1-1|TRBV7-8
TGTGCCAGCAGCCCCTTCGGACAGGGGGCTACTGAAGCTTTCTTT
CASSPFGQGATEAFF
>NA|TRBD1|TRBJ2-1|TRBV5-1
TGCGCCAGTGGGACAGGGCTTGTCTCCTACAATGAGCAGTTCTTC
CASGTGLVSYNEQFF
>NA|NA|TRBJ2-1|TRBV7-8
TGTGCCAGCAGCCCACTCAGGGTATCGTTTGATGAGCAGTTCTTC
CASSPLRVSFDEQFF
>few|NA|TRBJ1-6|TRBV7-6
TGTGCCAGCAGCCAGCTCCCCACAACAGGGCGCAATTATAATTCACCCCTCCACTTT
CASSQLPTTGRNYNSPLHF
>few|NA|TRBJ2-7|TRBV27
TGTGCCAGCAGTTTGGGGTTTGGCGAGCAGTACTTC
CASSLGFGEQYF
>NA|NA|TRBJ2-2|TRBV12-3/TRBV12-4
TGTGCCAGCAGTCCGGGGGCGCGGTCAAGCACCGGGGAGCTGTTTTTT
CASSPGARSSTGELFF
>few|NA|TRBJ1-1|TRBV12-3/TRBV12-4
TGTGCCAGCAGTTTTCAGTCAAGGGGTGAAGCTTTCTTT
CASSFQSRGEAFF
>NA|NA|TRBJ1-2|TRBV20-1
TGCAGTGCTAGAGCCCCGGCCTATGGCTACACCTTC
CSARAPAYGYTF
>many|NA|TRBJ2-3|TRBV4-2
TGTGCCAGCAGCCAAGACGAGCGAATCACAGATACGCAGTATTTT
CASSQDERITDTQYF
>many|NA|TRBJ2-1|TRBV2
TGTGCCAGCAGTCAGAGGGGGGAGGGCTCCTACAATGAGCAGTTCTTC
CASSQRGEGSYNEQFF
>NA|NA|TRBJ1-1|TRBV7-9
TGTGCCAGCAGCCCTGCGAGGGGCTTGAACACTGAAGCTTTCTTT
CASSPARGLNTEAFF
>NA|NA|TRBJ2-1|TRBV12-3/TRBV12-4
TGTGCCAGCAGTTCACTTCAGCGCTACAATGAGCAGTTCTTC
CASSSLQRYNEQFF
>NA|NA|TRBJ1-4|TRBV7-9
TGTGCCAGCAGCTTTCGGGGGGATCGGGGTGAAAAACTGTTTTTT
CASSFRGDRGEKLFF
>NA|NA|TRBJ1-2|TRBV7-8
TGTGCCAGCAGCTCGTACGATGGCTACACCTTC
CASSSYDGYTF
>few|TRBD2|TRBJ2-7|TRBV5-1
TGCGCCAGCAGCTCAAGGACTAGCGGGGGCACCTACGAGCAGTACTTC
CASSSRTSGGTYEQYF
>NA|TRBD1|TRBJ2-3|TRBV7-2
TGTGCCAGCAGCTTAGGGGTGGGACAGACTAGCACAGATACGCAGTATTTT
CASSLGVGQTSTDTQYF
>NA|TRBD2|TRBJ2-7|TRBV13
TGTGCCAGCAGCCGCGGGACTAGCGGGAGCGAGCAGTACTTC
CASSRGTSGSEQYF
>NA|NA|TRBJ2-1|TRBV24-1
TGTGCCACCAGTGACCCTGGTTTGGGGGAGGGGGCCTACAATGAGCAGTTCTTC
CATSDPGLGEGAYNEQFF
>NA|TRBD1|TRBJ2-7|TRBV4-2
TGTGCCAGCAGCCAAGGGACAGGGGCCTCCGAGCAGTACTTC
CASSQGTGASEQYF
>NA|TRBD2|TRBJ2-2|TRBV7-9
TGTGCCAGCAGCCCGACTAGCGGGAGATTGGGGAACACCGGGGAGCTGTTTTTT
CASSPTSGRLGNTGELFF
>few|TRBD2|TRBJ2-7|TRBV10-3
TGTGCCACGCAGGGAGGGAAGGAGGGTGAGCAGTACTTC
CATQGGKEGEQYF
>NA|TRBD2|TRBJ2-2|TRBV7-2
TGTGCCAGCAGCTTGTTAGCGGGAGTGTTGAACGGGGAGCTGTTTTTT
CASSLLAGVLNGELFF
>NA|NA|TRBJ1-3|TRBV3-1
TGTGCCAGCAGCCAAGACGGGGGATGGATCCCTGGAAACACCATATATTTT
CASSQDGGWIPGNTIYF
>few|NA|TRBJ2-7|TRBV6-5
TGTGCCAGCAGTCGGCTGCAGTTGGGCGGCGAGCAGTACTTC
CASSRLQLGGEQYF
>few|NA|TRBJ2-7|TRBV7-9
TGTGCCAGCAGCTTAGCCCCGGGGGAGGGGGAGATCTACGAGCAGTACTTC
CASSLAPGEGEIYEQYF
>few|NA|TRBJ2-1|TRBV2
TGTGCCAGCACCCATAAGGCGTTTACCGTAAGCTCCTACAATGAGCAGTTCTTC
CASTHKAFTVSSYNEQFF
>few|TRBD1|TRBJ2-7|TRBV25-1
TGTGCCAGCAGTGGGGGACAGGGCTACGAGCAGTACTTC
CASSGGQGYEQYF
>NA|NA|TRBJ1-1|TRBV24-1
TGTGCCACCAGTGATCCACCGGACACTGAAGCTTTCTTT
CATSDPPDTEAFF
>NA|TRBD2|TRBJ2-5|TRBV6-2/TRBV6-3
TGTGCCAGCAGTTACTCGCCTAGCGGGATACAAGAGACCCAGTACTTC
CASSYSPSGIQETQYF
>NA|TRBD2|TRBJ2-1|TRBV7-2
TGTGCCAGCAGCGCACCTCGGGGGGGCGGGAGTGAGCAGTTCTTC
CASSAPRGGGSEQFF
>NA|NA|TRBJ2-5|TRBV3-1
TGTGCCAGCAGCCAAGCAAAAGGGGGAGGGAAGGAGACCCAGTACTTC
CASSQAKGGGKETQYF